The 9 T cell receptor beta chains below come from one sample, sequenced in a study of Ad26.COV2.S vaccination and SARS-CoV-2 variants. Indicated treatment: roughly 20 received Ad26.COV2.S at low or high dose, single or two shots; several received placebo; per-sample allocation not given. Material that was analyzed had been drawn on day 63 after the first vaccine or placebo injection. The protocol was immunoSEQ multiplex PCR, while the TCRdb copy is restricted to in-frame clones and leaves out a portion. Altogether around 340,000 clones are present, about 85% being singletons, with the ten largest covering 6.4%. Here the sequenced sample was peripheral blood, taken in a trial of Ad26.COV2.S vaccine versus placebo. Source of these receptors: a person aged 18 to 65 who received the Ad26.COV2.S COVID-19 vaccine or a placebo.

The chain couples TRBV2 to TRBJ2-5; D is ambiguous. V was cut by 4 bases and J by 5 bases, with 8 bases left in between. This CDR3 has 12 residues. CDR1 and CDR2 from the germline V gene are SNHLY and FYNNEI. The CDR3 coding sequence is TGTGCCAGCAGTGGACGATACGAGACCCAGTACTTC. Translated, it gives CASSGRYETQYF.

On this clone itself: The sample carries other DNA sequences with the same CDR3. This chain joins TRBV19 and TRBJ2-7; 7 bases match TRBD1. The CDR3 totals 14 residues. With V trimmed by 5 bases and J by 4 bases, 8 bases remained unmatched. CDR1 and CDR2 from the germline V gene are LNHDA and SQIVND (reference sequence). CDR3 in amino acids: CASSPEDRLYEQYF. Here the CDR3 DNA reads TGTGCCAGTAGTCCTGAGGACAGGCTATACGAGCAGTACTTC. The full variable domain, rest sourced from reference TRBV19 and TRBJ2-7, is DGGITQSPKYLFRKEGQNVTLSCEQNLNHDAMYWYRQDPGQGLRLIYYSQIVNDFQKGDIAEGYSVSREKKESFPLTVTSAQKNPTAFYLCASSPEDRLYEQYFGPGTRLTVT.

This rearrangement joins TRBV5-4 to TRBJ2-5; a possible D gene is TRBD1 (6 bases). The CDR3 is 15 residues long. The germline V gene has CDR1 SGHNT and CDR2 YYREEE (reference sequence). V was pared by 2 bases and J by 5 bases, with 16 bases between. The CDR3 loop is CASSFPKQGWETQYF. The CDR3 DNA is TGTGCCAGCAGCTTCCCCAAACAGGGATGGGAGACCCAGTACTTC.

The chain is built from TRBV6-1 and TRBJ1-5, with D tentatively TRBD1 (6 bases). Germline V CDR1 and CDR2: MNHNS, SASEGT. V was clipped by 3 bases and J by 4 bases, with 10 bases between them. This CDR3 has 14 residues. The CDR3 loop is CASSERGWNQPQHF. CDR3 in DNA: TGTGCCAGCAGTGAGAGGGGGTGGAATCAGCCCCAGCATTTT.

The genes are TRBV28 and TRBJ2-7, with D uncertain. V lost 2 bases and J lost 3, with 8 bases in between. CDR1 is MDHEN, CDR2 SYDVKM, per germline. The CDR3 has 13 residues. The CDR3 sequence: CASSLRAVYEQYF. The CDR3 DNA reads as TGTGCCAGCAGTTTACGGGCAGTCTACGAGCAGTACTTC.

The chain has TRBV28 and TRBJ2-7; 9 nucleotides agree with TRBD1. V dropped 3 bases and J dropped 1; count of bases not matched to a gene: 7. The CDR3 runs 16 residues. CDR1 is MDHEN, CDR2 SYDVKM, per germline. This CDR3 is CASSFAWDRESYEQYF. CDR3 sequence (DNA): TGTGCCAGCAGTTTCGCTTGGGACAGGGAATCCTACGAGCAGTACTTC.

The V gene is TRBV2, the J gene TRBJ2-5, with D hard to call. The germline V and J ends were trimmed by 7 bases and 2 bases, with 8 bases remaining between them. CDR3 length equals 12 residues. Per germline, CDR1 SNHLY and CDR2 FYNNEI. The CDR3 nucleotides read TGTGCCAGCACTCCCCGGCAAGAGACCCAGTACTTC. Encoded protein: CASTPRQETQYF. The full variable domain, completed using reference TRBV2 and TRBJ2-5, is EPEVTQTPSHQVTQMGQEVILRCVPISNHLYFYWYRQILGQKVEFLVSFYNNEISEKSEIFDDQFSVERPDGSNFTLKIRSTKLEDSAMYFCASTPRQETQYFGPGTRLLVL.

V is TRBV14 and J is TRBJ2-7, with D tentatively TRBD1 (5 bases). The CDR3 contains 12 residues. Germline V gene data show CDR1 as SGHDN and CDR2 as FVKESK. The V end was cut by 8 bases, the J end by 3 bases, with 11 bases between. In DNA, the CDR3 is TGTGCCAGCGCCAGGACACTCTACGAGCAGTACTTC. Translating it yields CASARTLYEQYF.

This clone has a single count. The chain uses TRBV15 and TRBJ1-1; D not resolved. The germline CDR1 and CDR2 sequences are LNHNV and YYDKDF (reference sequence). This CDR3 region has 13 residues. Trimming left V 5 bases short and J 3 bases short, with 10 bases between. CDR3 bases: TGTGCCACCAGCCGATCGAGCTACACTGAAGCTTTCTTT. Protein sequence: CATSRSSYTEAFF. The full variable domain, with the rest looked up from reference TRBV15 and TRBJ1-1, is DAMVIQNPRYQVTQFGKPVTLSCSQTLNHNVMYWYQQKSSQAPKLLFHYYDKDFNNEADTPDNFQSRRPNTSFCFLDIRSPGLGDTAMYLCATSRSSYTEAFFGQGTRLTVV.